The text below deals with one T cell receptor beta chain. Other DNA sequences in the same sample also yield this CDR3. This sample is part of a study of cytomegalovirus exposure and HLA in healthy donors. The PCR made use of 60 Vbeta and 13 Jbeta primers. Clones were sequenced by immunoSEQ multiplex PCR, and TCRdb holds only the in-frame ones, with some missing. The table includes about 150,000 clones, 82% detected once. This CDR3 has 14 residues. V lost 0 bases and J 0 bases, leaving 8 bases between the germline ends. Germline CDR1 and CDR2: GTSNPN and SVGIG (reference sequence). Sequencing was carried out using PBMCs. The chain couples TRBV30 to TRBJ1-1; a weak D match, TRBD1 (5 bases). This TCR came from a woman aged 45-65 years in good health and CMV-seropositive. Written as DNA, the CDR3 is TGTGCCTGGAGTGTAGGAGGGGTGAACACTGAAGCTTTCTTT. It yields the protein CAWSVGGVNTEAFF.